The rows below give T cell receptor beta chains drawn from one sample of a study of blood T cell repertoires in COVID-19. Using immunoSEQ multiplex PCR, the repertoire was profiled, and TCRdb retains in-frame clones only, with some absent. The sample contains roughly 180,000 clones, about 95% of which appear only once. What was sequenced was peripheral blood. The receptors shown here come from a young man with COVID-19, enrolled during active disease. CDR3s include the opening cysteine and the closing phenylalanine or tryptophan. The order of the fields is V gene, clone size, D gene, J gene, CDR3 protein, CDR3 DNA. The D gene is left open where the match is weak. A row's size may be missing; if present it is once, few, many or a size class.

TRBV7-5	NA	NA	TRBJ2-5	CVRSSQSPGVAWETQYF	TGTGTCAGAAGCTCACAATCCCCGGGGGTTGCTTGGGAGACCCAGTACTTC
TRBV19	NA	TRBD1	TRBJ1-1	CASNWDRMNTEAFF	TGTGCCAGTAACTGGGACAGAATGAACACTGAAGCTTTCTTT
TRBV5-1	NA	TRBD1	TRBJ1-1	CASSLKTGGMTEAFF	TGCGCCAGCAGCTTGAAAACAGGGGGAATGACTGAAGCTTTCTTT
TRBV15	NA	TRBD1	TRBJ1-3	CATSRDTGAGNTIYF	TGTGCCACCAGCAGAGACACAGGGGCTGGAAACACCATATATTTT
TRBV6-5	NA	TRBD1	TRBJ2-4	CASKMTGVVQYF	TGTGCCAGCAAGATGACAGGGGTAGTTCAGTACTTC
TRBV7-9	NA	NA	TRBJ2-7	CASSLVNEQYF	TGTGCCAGCAGCCTCGTAAACGAGCAGTACTTC
TRBV10-3	NA	NA	TRBJ1-4	CAISESVGSNEKLFF	TGTGCCATCAGTGAGTCGGTGGGGAGTAATGAAAAACTGTTTTTT
TRBV19	NA	NA	TRBJ1-1	CASMSFTEAFF	TGTGCCAGTATGTCGTTCACTGAAGCTTTCTTT
TRBV6-6	NA	TRBD1	TRBJ1-2	CASSPNRGSLYGYTF	TGTGCCAGCTCACCAAACAGGGGCTCGCTCTATGGCTACACCTTC
TRBV5-1	NA	NA	TRBJ2-2	CASSLGQGNTGELFF	TGCGCCAGCAGCTTGGGGCAGGGGAACACCGGGGAGCTGTTTTTT
TRBV5-1	few	NA	TRBJ2-3	CASSLGRGDTQYF	TGCGCCAGCAGCTTGGGACGGGGAGATACGCAGTATTTT
TRBV11-1	NA	NA	TRBJ2-7	CASSLAQGLVEQYF	TGTGCCAGCAGCTTAGCGCAGGGTCTCGTCGAGCAGTACTTC
TRBV28	NA	NA	TRBJ2-7	CASSFSVYEQYF	TGTGCCAGCAGTTTTAGCGTTTACGAGCAGTACTTC
TRBV30	many	TRBD1	TRBJ1-1	CAYLPRTGFSSTEAFF	TGTGCCTACCTCCCCAGGACAGGGTTTTCGAGCACTGAAGCTTTCTTT
TRBV2	NA	TRBD1	TRBJ1-1	CASSETGGDTEAFF	TGTGCCAGCAGTGAAACAGGGGGTGACACTGAAGCTTTCTTT
TRBV30	once	NA	TRBJ1-2	CAWSTQTGRGYTF	TGTGCCTGGAGTACGCAGACAGGCAGGGGCTACACCTTC
TRBV7-2	NA	TRBD2	TRBJ2-3	CASRRLAGISDTQYF	TGTGCCAGCAGGCGACTAGCGGGGATATCAGATACGCAGTATTTT
TRBV5-4	NA	NA	TRBJ2-6	CASSGQTPSGANVLTF	TGTGCCAGCAGCGGACAAACGCCCTCTGGGGCCAACGTCCTGACTTTC
TRBV11-1	NA	TRBD1	TRBJ2-7	CASSFTGTGIHEQYF	TGTGCCAGCAGTTTTACCGGGACAGGTATTCACGAGCAGTACTTC
TRBV7-6	NA	NA	TRBJ1-6	CASSQDSINSPLHF	TGTGCCAGCAGCCAGGACAGCATCAATTCACCCCTCCACTTT
TRBV15	NA	TRBD2	TRBJ2-5	CATSTSGGGETQYF	TGTGCCACCAGCACGAGCGGGGGGGGAGAGACCCAGTACTTC
TRBV14	NA	TRBD2	TRBJ2-3	CASSQQGLAGGDTQYF	TGTGCCAGCAGCCAACAGGGACTAGCGGGGGGAGATACGCAGTATTTT
TRBV6-6	NA	NA	TRBJ2-7	CASTERGLSVSYEQYF	TGTGCCAGCACCGAGAGAGGGCTTAGCGTCTCCTACGAGCAGTACTTC
TRBV21-1	few	NA	TRBJ1-2	CASSKDRGRRGYTF	TGTGCCAGCAGCAAGGACAGGGGGCGCCGGGGCTACACCTTC
TRBV6-5	NA	NA	TRBJ1-4	CASSLAGGRDEKLFF	TGTGCCAGCAGTCTTGCGGGGGGCCGGGATGAAAAACTGTTTTTT
TRBV6-4	NA	NA	TRBJ2-1	CATADNVYNEQFF	TGTGCCACCGCGGACAACGTCTACAATGAGCAGTTCTTC
TRBV6-2/TRBV6-3	once	NA	TRBJ2-7	CASSWGRSYEQYF	TGTGCCAGCAGTTGGGGGAGGTCCTACGAGCAGTACTTC
TRBV6-6	NA	NA	TRBJ1-1	CASSRIMIGSRGGTEAFF	TGTGCCAGCAGCCGAATTATGATCGGGTCTCGGGGTGGCACTGAAGCTTTCTTT
TRBV14	NA	NA	TRBJ1-2	CASSSATANYGYTF	TGTGCCAGCAGCTCAGCGACCGCTAACTATGGCTACACCTTC
TRBV6-5	NA	NA	TRBJ1-1	CASSTDTGTEAFF	TGTGCCAGCAGTACCGACACGGGAACTGAAGCTTTCTTT
TRBV18	NA	NA	TRBJ1-4	CASSPSPFKQGGDEKLFF	TGTGCCAGCTCACCGTCCCCCTTTAAGCAGGGTGGTGATGAAAAACTGTTTTTT
TRBV5-1	few	TRBD1	TRBJ2-2	CASSLQGGNTGELFF	TGCGCCAGCAGCTTACAGGGGGGGAACACCGGGGAGCTGTTTTTT
TRBV7-9	NA	NA	TRBJ1-1	CASSGRGMNTEAFF	TGTGCCAGCAGCGGGCGGGGGATGAACACTGAAGCTTTCTTT
TRBV10-2	NA	NA	TRBJ1-1	CASSESGGTEAFF	TGCGCCAGCAGTGAGTCTGGAGGGACTGAAGCTTTCTTT
TRBV3-1/TRBV3-2	NA	NA	TRBJ2-6	CASSQLYEGNSGANVLTF	TGTGCCAGCAGCCAACTGTACGAGGGAAACTCTGGGGCCAACGTCCTGACTTTC
TRBV6-5	NA	NA	TRBJ1-2	CASSPLAGVYDGYTF	TGTGCCAGCAGCCCGCTGGCAGGGGTTTATGATGGCTACACCTTC
TRBV18	NA	TRBD1	TRBJ1-2	CASSPWTGGLYGYTF	TGTGCCAGCTCACCCTGGACAGGGGGCCTCTATGGCTACACCTTC
TRBV7-6	NA	NA	TRBJ2-1	CASSLGGQGLRNEQFF	TGTGCCAGCAGCTTAGGCGGGCAGGGGTTAAGGAATGAGCAGTTCTTC
TRBV5-1	NA	NA	TRBJ1-1	CASSLAAQVTNTEAFF	TGCGCCAGCAGCTTGGCCGCCCAGGTTACGAACACTGAAGCTTTCTTT
TRBV6-6	NA	TRBD1	TRBJ2-7	CASSYSGQGAYEQYF	TGTGCCAGCAGTTACTCTGGCCAGGGGGCATACGAGCAGTACTTC
TRBV28	NA	NA	TRBJ1-6	CASSLNQVASPLHF	TGTGCCAGCAGTTTGAATCAAGTAGCTTCACCCCTCCACTTT
TRBV5-1	NA	TRBD1	TRBJ2-7	CASSQTGSYEQYF	TGCGCCAGCAGCCAGACAGGGTCCTACGAGCAGTACTTC
TRBV6-5	NA	NA	TRBJ1-1	CASWGDTEAFF	TGTGCCAGTTGGGGCGACACTGAAGCTTTCTTT
TRBV11-1	NA	TRBD2	TRBJ2-1	CASSQASGDSYNEQFF	TGTGCCAGCAGCCAGGCTAGCGGGGATTCCTACAATGAGCAGTTCTTC
TRBV19	NA	NA	TRBJ1-1	CASSIDRVPPITEAFF	TGTGCCAGTAGTATAGATCGGGTTCCACCGATCACTGAAGCTTTCTTT
TRBV10-3	NA	NA	TRBJ1-1	CAIRRGRNTEAFF	TGTGCCATCAGAAGGGGGAGGAACACTGAAGCTTTCTTT
TRBV30	NA	NA	TRBJ1-1	CAWSGGQSAFF	TGTGCCTGGAGTGGAGGGCAGAGCGCTTTCTTT
TRBV27	NA	TRBD1	TRBJ1-2	CASSLAGQGNLYGYTF	TGTGCCAGCAGTTTGGCAGGACAGGGGAATCTCTATGGCTACACCTTC
TRBV30	NA	TRBD1	TRBJ1-4	CAWSPPGQVNEKLFF	TGTGCCTGGAGTCCTCCGGGACAGGTGAATGAAAAACTGTTTTTT
TRBV27	NA	TRBD1	TRBJ1-2	CASSLGQGEGGYTF	TGTGCCAGCAGCCTGGGACAGGGCGAAGGAGGCTACACCTTC
TRBV19	NA	NA	TRBJ1-5	CASSKGGGNQPQHF	TGTGCCAGTAGTAAGGGCGGGGGCAATCAGCCCCAGCATTTT
TRBV2	NA	NA	TRBJ1-1	CASRTDGRTEAFF	TGTGCCAGCAGGACGGACGGGAGGACTGAAGCTTTCTTT
TRBV4-1	NA	TRBD1	TRBJ1-5	CASSQAVGGTGNQPQHF	TGCGCCAGCAGCCAAGCTGTAGGGGGCACGGGCAATCAGCCCCAGCATTTT
TRBV6-8	NA	TRBD2	TRBJ2-3	CASSYKPPSGSTDTQYF	TGTGCCAGCAGTTACAAACCCCCTAGCGGGAGCACAGATACGCAGTATTTT
TRBV6-5	NA	NA	TRBJ1-3	CASSPTASSGNTIYF	TGTGCCAGCAGTCCGACAGCCTCCTCTGGAAACACCATATATTTT